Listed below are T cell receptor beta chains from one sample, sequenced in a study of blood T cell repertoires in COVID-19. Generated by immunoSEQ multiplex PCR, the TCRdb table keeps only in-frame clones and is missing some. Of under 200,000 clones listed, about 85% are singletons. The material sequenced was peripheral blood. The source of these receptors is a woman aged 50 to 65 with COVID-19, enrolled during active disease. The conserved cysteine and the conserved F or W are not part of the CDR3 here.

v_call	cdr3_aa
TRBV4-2	ASSQPGGRENIQY
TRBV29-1	SVEAGQGAEKLF
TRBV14	ASSRWTGLATNEKLF
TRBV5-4	ASSWGGGRENEQF
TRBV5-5	ASSLGAGGPTDTQY
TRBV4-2	ASSQDDRGRNYGYT
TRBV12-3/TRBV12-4	ASSLARQAGYT
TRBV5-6	ASSPIGTGIYEQY
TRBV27	ASRTTGSSYNSPLH
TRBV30	AWSPSGLSGKLF
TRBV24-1	ATSDPGLGYGYT
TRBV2	ASKRGGNSPLH
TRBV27	ASRSYLYSGGTYEQY
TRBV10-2	ASSEGGAQH
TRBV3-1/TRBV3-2	ASSQVSTDRRYGYT
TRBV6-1	ASRSGATNEKLF
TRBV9	ASSGSGGSTDTQY
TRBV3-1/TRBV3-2	ASSLDRYNEQF
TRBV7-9	ASTSQTGTEAF
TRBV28	ASSLADRGSNEQY
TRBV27	ASSPDRGIYNSPLH
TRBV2	ASSDGGAGYGYT
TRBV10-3	AISPGQGNTGELF
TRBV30	AWREGFGYT
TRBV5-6	ASSGTGGDNYGYT
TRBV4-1	ASTDTGGSSYNSPLH
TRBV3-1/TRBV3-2	ASIKMTGSSYEQY
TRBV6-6	ASSYYGKGTGELF
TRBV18	ASSPVLGVVGRSGGEAF
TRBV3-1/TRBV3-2	ASSQAFQETQY
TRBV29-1	SVDGDRGRGNTIY
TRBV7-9	ASSLDAGGYEQY
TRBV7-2	ASSLEGSGGSYEQY
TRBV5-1	ASSLGRDSARTDTQY
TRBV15	ATSRDLANTGELF
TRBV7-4	ASSLNCFYEQY